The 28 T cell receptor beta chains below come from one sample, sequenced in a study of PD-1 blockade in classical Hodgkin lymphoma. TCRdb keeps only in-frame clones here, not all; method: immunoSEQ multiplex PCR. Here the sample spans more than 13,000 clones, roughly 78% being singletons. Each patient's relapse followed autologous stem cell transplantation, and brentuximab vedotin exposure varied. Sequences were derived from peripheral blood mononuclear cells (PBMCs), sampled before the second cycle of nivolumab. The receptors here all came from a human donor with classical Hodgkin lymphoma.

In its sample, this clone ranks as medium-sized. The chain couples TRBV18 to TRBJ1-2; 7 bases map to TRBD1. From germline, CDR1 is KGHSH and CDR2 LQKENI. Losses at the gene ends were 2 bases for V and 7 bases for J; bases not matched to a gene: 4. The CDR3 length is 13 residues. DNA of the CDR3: TGTGCCAGCTCACCAAACAGGGGAATTGGCTACACCTTC. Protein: CASSPNRGIGYTF.

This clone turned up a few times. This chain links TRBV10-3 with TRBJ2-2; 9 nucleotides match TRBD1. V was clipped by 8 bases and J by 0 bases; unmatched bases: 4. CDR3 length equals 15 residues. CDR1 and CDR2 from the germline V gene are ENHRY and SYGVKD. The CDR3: CAIGGTGTNTGELFF. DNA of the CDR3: TGTGCCATCGGAGGGACAGGGACGAACACCGGGGAGCTGTTTTTT.

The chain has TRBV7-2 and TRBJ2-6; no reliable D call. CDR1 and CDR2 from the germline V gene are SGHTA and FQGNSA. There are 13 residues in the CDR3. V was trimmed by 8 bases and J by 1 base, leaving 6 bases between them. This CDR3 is CASGRSGANVLTF. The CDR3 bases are TGTGCCAGCGGTCGGTCTGGGGCCAACGTCCTGACTTTC.

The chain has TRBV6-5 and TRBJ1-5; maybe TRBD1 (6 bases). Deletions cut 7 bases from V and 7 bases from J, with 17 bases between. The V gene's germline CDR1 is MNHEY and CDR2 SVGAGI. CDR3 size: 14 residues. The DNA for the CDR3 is TGTGCCAGCACCTACGGGGGGGCCGGGCAGCCCCAGCATTTT. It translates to CASTYGGAGQPQHF.

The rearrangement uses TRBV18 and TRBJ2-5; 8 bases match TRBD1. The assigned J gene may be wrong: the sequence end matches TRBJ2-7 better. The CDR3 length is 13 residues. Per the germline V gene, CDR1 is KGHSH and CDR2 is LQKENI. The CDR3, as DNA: TGTGCCAGCTCACGAACAGGGGGCTACGAGCAGTACTTC. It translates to CASSRTGGYEQYF.

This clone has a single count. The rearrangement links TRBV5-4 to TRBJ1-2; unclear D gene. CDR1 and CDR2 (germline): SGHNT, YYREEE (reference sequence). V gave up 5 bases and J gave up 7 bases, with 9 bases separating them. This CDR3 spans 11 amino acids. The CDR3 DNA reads TGTGCCAGCAGAAAAAAGGGTGGCTACACCTTC. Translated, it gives CASRKKGGYTF.

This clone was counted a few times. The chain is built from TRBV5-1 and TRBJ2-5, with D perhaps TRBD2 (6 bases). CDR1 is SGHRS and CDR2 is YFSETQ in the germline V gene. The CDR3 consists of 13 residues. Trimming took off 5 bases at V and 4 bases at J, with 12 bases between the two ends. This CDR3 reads CASRSGRGETQYF. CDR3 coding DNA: TGCGCCAGCAGATCCGGGCGGGGAGAGACCCAGTACTTC.

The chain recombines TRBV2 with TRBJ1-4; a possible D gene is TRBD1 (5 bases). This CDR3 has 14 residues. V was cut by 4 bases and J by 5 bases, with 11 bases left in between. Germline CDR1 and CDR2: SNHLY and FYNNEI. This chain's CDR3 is CASSARRVNEKLFF. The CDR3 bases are TGTGCCAGCAGTGCTCGCAGGGTAAATGAAAAACTGTTTTTT.

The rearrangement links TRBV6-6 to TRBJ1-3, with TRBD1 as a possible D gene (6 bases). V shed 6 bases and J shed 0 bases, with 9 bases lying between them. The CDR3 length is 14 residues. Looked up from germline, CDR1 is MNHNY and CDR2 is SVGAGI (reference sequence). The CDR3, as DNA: TGTGCCAGCAGCCCACAGGGCTCTGGAAACACCATATATTTT. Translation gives CASSPQGSGNTIYF.

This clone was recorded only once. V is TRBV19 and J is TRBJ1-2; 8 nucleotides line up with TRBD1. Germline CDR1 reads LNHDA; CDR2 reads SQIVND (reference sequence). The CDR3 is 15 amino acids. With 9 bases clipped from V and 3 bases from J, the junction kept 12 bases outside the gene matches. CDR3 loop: CASAGGPTGHYGYTF. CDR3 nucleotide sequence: TGTGCCAGCGCAGGGGGCCCGACAGGGCACTATGGCTACACCTTC.

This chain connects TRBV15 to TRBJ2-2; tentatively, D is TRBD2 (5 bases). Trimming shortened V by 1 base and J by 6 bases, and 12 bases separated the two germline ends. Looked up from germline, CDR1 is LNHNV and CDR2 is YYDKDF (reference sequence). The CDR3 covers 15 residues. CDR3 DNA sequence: TGTGCCACCAGCAGAGGAGTGAGTAGCGCCGGGGAGCTGTTTTTT. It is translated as CATSRGVSSAGELFF.

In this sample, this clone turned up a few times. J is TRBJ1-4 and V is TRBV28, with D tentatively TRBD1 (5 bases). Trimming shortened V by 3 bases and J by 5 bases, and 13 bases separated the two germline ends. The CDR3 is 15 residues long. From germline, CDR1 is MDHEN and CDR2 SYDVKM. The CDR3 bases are TGTGCCAGCAGTTTTCAGGGAGGAAGGAATGAAAAACTGTTTTTT. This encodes CASSFQGGRNEKLFF.

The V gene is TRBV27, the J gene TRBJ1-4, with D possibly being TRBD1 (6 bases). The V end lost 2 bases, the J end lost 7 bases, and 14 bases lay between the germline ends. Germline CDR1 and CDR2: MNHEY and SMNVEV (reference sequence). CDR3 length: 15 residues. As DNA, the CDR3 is TGTGCCAGCAGTTTAGGCGGGGGCAAGGGTGAAAAACTGTTTTTT. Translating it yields CASSLGGGKGEKLFF. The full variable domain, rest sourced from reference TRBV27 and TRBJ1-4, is EAQVTQNPRYLITVTGKKLTVTCSQNMNHEYMSWYRQDPGLGLRQIYYSMNVEVTDKGDVPEGYKVSRKEKRNFPLILESPSPNQTSLYFCASSLGGGKGEKLFFGSGTQLSVL.

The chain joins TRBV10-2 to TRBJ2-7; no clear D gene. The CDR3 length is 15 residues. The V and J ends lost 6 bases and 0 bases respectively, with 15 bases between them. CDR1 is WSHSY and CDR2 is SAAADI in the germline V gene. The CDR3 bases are TGCGCCAGCAGAGCCGAATTACTGAGCTCCTACGAGCAGTACTTC. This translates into CASRAELLSSYEQYF.

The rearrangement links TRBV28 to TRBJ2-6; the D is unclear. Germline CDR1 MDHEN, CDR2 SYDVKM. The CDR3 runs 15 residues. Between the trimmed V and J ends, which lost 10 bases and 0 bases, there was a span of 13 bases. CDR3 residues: CATRSGPSGANVLTF. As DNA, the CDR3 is TGTGCCACGCGCTCGGGCCCCTCTGGGGCCAACGTCCTGACTTTC. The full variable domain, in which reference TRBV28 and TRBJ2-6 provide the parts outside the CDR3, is DVKVTQSSRYLVKRTGEKVFLECVQDMDHENMFWYRQDPGLGLRLIYFSYDVKMKEKGDIPEGYSVSREKKERFSLILESASTNQTSMYLCATRSGPSGANVLTFGAGSRLTVL.

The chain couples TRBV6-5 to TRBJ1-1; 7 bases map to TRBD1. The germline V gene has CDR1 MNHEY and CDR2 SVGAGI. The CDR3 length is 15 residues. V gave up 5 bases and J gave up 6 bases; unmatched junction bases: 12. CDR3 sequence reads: CASSNQQGRTAEAFF. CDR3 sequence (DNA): TGTGCCAGCAGTAATCAACAGGGGAGAACCGCTGAAGCTTTCTTT.

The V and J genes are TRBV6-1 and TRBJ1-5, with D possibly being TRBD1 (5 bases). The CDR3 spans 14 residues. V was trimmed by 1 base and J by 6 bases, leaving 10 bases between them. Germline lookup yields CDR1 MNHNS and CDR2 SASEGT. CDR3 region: CASSEGWGPQPQHF. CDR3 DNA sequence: TGTGCCAGCAGTGAAGGCTGGGGACCTCAGCCCCAGCATTTT.

The CDR3 is CASSPTPGQSLSSGNTIYF. Written as DNA, the CDR3 is TGTGCCAGCTCTCCCACCCCGGGACAGAGCTTGAGCTCTGGAAACACCATATATTTT. The genes are TRBV18 and TRBJ1-3; 7 bases agree with TRBD1. The germline V gene has CDR1 KGHSH and CDR2 LQKENI. After removal of 6 bases from V and 0 bases from J, the junction contained 17 bases not matched to a gene. The CDR3 is 19 residues long.

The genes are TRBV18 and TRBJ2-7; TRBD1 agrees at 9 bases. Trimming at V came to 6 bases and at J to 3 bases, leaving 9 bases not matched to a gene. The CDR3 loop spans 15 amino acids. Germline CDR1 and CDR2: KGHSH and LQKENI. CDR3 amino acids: CASSRTGGSLYEQYF. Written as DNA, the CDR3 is TGTGCCAGCTCCCGTACAGGGGGCTCCCTCTACGAGCAGTACTTC.

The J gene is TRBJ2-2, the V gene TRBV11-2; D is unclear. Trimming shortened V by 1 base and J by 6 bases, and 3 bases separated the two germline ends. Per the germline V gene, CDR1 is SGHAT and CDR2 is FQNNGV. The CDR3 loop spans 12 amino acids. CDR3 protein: CASSLVAGELFF. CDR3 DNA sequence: TGTGCCAGCAGCTTAGTGGCCGGGGAGCTGTTTTTT.

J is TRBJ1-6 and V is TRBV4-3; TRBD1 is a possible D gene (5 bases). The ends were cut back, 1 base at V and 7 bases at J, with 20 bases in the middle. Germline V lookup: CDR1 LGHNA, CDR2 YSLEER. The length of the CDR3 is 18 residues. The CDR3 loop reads CASSQARGVGVPNSPLHF. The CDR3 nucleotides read TGCGCCAGCAGCCAAGCCCGGGGGGTTGGGGTCCCCAATTCACCCCTCCACTTT.

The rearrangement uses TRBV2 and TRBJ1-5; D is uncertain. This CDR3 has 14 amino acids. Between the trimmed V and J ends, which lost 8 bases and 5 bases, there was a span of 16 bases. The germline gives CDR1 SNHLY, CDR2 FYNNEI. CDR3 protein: CASPPASSHQPQHF. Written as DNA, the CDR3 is TGTGCCAGCCCGCCGGCCTCTAGTCATCAGCCCCAGCATTTT.

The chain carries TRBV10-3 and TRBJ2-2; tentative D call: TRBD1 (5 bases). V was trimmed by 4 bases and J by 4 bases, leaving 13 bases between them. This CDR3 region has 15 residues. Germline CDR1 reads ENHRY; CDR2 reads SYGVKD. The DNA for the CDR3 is TGTGCCATCAGTGGTATTAGGGGATTCACCGGGGAGCTGTTTTTT. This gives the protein CAISGIRGFTGELFF.

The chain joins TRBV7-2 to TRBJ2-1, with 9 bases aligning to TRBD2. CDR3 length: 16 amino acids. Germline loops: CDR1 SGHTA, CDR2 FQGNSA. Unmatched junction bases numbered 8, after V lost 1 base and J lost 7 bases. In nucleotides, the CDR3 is TGTGCCAGCAGCTTAGATCTTAGCGGGGGTTGGAATGAGCAGTTCTTC. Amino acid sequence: CASSLDLSGGWNEQFF.

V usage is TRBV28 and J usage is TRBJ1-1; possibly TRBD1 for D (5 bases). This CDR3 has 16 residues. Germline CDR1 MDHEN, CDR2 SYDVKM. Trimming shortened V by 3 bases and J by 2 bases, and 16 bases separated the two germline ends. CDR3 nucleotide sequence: TGTGCCAGCAGTTTGTTATCAGGGTCGGGCAACACTGAAGCTTTCTTT. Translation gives CASSLLSGSGNTEAFF.

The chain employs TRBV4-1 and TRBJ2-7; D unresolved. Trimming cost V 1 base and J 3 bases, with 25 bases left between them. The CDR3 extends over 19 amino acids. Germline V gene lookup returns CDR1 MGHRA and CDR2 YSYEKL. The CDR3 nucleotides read TGCGCCAGCAGCCAAGTTCCATTGCCGGATGTAGGTGCAATCTACGAGCAGTACTTC. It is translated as CASSQVPLPDVGAIYEQYF.

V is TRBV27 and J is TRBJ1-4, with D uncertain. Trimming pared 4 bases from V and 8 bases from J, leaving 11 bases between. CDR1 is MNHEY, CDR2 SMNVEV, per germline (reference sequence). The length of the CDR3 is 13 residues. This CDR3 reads CASSSGPGEKLFF. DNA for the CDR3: TGTGCCAGCAGTTCCGGGCCTGGGGAAAAACTGTTTTTT.

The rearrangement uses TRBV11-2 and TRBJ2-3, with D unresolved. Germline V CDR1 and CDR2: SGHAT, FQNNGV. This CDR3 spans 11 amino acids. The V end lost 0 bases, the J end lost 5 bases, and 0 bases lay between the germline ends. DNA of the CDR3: TGTGCCAGCAGCTTAGAAGATACGCAGTATTTT. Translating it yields CASSLEDTQYF.